This TCR beta chain was sequenced in a study of response to subunit inactivated influenza vaccine. This clonotype was picked up a small number of times. Its target is not known. TCRdb processed the RT-PCR reads anew with MiXCR; each CDR3 protein has one entry. The sample holds about 570,000 distinct CDR3 sequences, 12% seen once. Study conclusions and caveats: Authors suggested that a seasonal influenza vaccination recruits few new T cells each time.

The TCR was taken from a man in his forties or fifties who received an inactivated influenza vaccine. The specimen comprised PBMCs from blood, sampled on the day of vaccination.

The CDR3 sequence: CASSLPGDSPLHF. CDR3 in DNA: TGCGCCAGCAGCCTACCCGGTGATTCACCCCTCCACTTT. The chain couples TRBV4-1 to TRBJ1-6; D gene ambiguous. Looked up from germline, CDR1 is MGHRA and CDR2 is YSYEKL. The V gene lost 4 bases and the J gene lost 8 bases, with 9 bases spanning the gap. The CDR3 loop spans 13 amino acids.